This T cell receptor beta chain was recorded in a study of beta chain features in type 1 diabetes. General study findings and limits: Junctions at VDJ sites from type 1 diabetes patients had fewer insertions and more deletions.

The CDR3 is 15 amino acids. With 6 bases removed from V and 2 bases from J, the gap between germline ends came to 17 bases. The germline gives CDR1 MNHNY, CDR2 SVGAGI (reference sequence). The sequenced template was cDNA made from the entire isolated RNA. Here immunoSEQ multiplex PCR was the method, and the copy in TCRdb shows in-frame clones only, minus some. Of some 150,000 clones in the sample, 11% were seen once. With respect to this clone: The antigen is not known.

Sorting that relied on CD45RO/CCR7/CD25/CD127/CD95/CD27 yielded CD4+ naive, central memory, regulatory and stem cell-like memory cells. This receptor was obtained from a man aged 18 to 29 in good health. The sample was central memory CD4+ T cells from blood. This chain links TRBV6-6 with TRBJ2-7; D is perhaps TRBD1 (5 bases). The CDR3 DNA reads TGTGCCAGCAGCTACCAAGGGGCGCAGACCTACGAGCAGTACTTC. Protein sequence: CASSYQGAQTYEQYF.